The source of this TCR beta chain is a study of chemoradiotherapy in HPV16-positive cancers. Study context: Functional T-cell assays on two HPV16-positive patients' cells defined candidate HPV-specific clones and common TCR motifs. Study results and caveats: Better recurrence-free survival went with HPV-responsive T-cell expansion in HPV16-positive patients. Functional assays defining HPV-specific T cells used only two HPV16-positive patients. Non-HPV-specific T cells did not expand in tumors during treatment, whereas candidate HPV-specific clones and E7-related motifs did.

With respect to this clone: What it binds is unknown.

Sequencing used immunoSEQ multiplex PCR; TCRdb keeps in-frame clones, though not all of them. Among a few thousand clones listed, 79% were seen once. The CDR3 consists of 15 residues. Germline V gene sequence: CDR1 SEHNR, CDR2 FQNEAQ (reference sequence). The ends lost 5 bases at V and 6 bases at J; junction bases unmatched: 9. The sample consisted of tumor tissue, taken from a patient who underwent chemoradiotherapy. V usage is TRBV7-9 and J usage is TRBJ2-1; 8 bases align to TRBD2. The TCR originated in a human donor with HPV-associated anogenital cancer. CDR3 loop: CASSEPGLEFNEQFF. For the CDR3, the DNA is TGTGCCAGCAGCGAACCGGGACTAGAGTTCAATGAGCAGTTCTTC.